These 20 T cell receptor beta chains came from one sample sequenced in a study of Graves' ophthalmopathy and Graves' hyperthyroidism. Researchers took RNA transcripts and amplified TCR beta CDR3 regions from them. A first-round RT-PCR used HTBI primers, followed by a second-round multiplex PCR. Via MiXCR, TCRdb re-called the multiplex PCR reads, giving one row per CDR3 protein. The data hold hundreds of thousands of distinct CDR3 sequences, with about two fifths observed a single time. The specimen sequenced was peripheral blood. The receptors here all came from an adult man with Graves' ophthalmopathy.

As concerns this clonotype: A much bigger clone sits one base away, suggesting this may be a read error. The chain carries TRBV3-1 and TRBJ2-7; TRBD1 is a possible D gene (5 bases). CDR3 length equals 12 residues. CDR1 is LGHDT and CDR2 is YNNKEL in the germline V gene (reference sequence). The CDR3 sequence: CASGQGAHEQYF. Written as DNA, the CDR3 is TGTGCCAGCGGCCAAGGGGCCCACGAGCAGTACTTC.

This clonotype was counted at least ten times. The gene calls are TRBV4-1 and TRBJ1-1, with 7 bases fitting TRBD1. The CDR3 has 14 amino acids. Germline loops: CDR1 MGHRA, CDR2 YSYEKL. The V and J ends lost 6 bases and 3 bases, in that order; junction bases with no gene match: 7. This CDR3 reads CASRQGLWDTEAFF. The CDR3 region has the DNA TGCGCCAGCAGACAGGGGTTGTGGGACACTGAAGCTTTCTTT.

J is TRBJ2-7 and V is TRBV2, with TRBD1 identical over 7 bases. Germline V gene sequence: CDR1 SNHLY, CDR2 FYNNEI. The CDR3 extends over 15 amino acids. J was trimmed by 2 bases and V by 5 bases; bases with no gene match: 9. The CDR3 reads CASSKTGKGPYEQYF. DNA for the CDR3: TGTGCCAGCAGTAAGACAGGGAAGGGCCCCTACGAGCAGTACTTC.

This clonotype turned up a few times. The rearrangement uses TRBV20-1 and TRBJ2-5; D might be TRBD1 (6 bases). The CDR3 is 14 amino acids. Per germline, CDR1 DFQATT and CDR2 SNEGSKA (reference sequence). V lost 6 bases and J lost 2, with 16 bases in between. CDR3 protein: CSASNREKQETQYF. In nucleotides, the CDR3 is TGCAGTGCCAGCAACAGGGAAAAACAAGAGACCCAGTACTTC.

This clonotype has ten or more counts. J is TRBJ1-1 and V is TRBV4-1; no reliable D call. Germline values: CDR1 MGHRA, CDR2 YSYEKL. CDR3 size: 13 residues. V lost 1 base, J lost 0 bases, and 3 bases lay in between. The CDR3 sequence: CASSQAVNTEAFF. The CDR3 DNA sequence: TGCGCCAGCAGCCAAGCTGTGAACACTGAAGCTTTCTTT.

This chain links TRBV10-3 with TRBJ1-1, with no clear D. Trimming took 0 bases from V and 3 from J, leaving 11 bases between them. Per germline, CDR1 ENHRY and CDR2 SYGVKD. This CDR3 has 15 amino acids. CDR3 in DNA: TGTGCCATCAGTGAGTCCCGGGCCGGTGACACTGAAGCTTTCTTT. It encodes CAISESRAGDTEAFF.

This clonotype was counted a few times. V gene TRBV12-3 or TRBV12-4 combines with J gene TRBJ1-1; 7 bases are shared with TRBD1. The CDR3 contains 18 residues. V lost 1 base and J lost 4; bases outside the gene matches: 15. The DNA for the CDR3 is TGTGCCAGCAGTTTAGAATCCCCTGGACAGGTAAGAGGCACTGAAGCTTTCTTT. This sequence encodes CASSLESPGQVRGTEAFF.

The rearrangement joins TRBV15 to TRBJ1-2; 12 bases line up with TRBD1. V was pared by 3 bases and J by 7 bases, with 9 bases of the junction left unmatched. Germline values: CDR1 LNHNV, CDR2 YYDKDF (reference sequence). The CDR3 is 16 amino acids. The CDR3 bases are TGTGCCACCAGCAGCTTAGGGGGGACAGGGGGCCGTGGCTACACCTTC. Translation: CATSSLGGTGGRGYTF.

Many counts were recorded for this clonotype. The chain combines TRBV6-5 with TRBJ1-4; no definite D call. The CDR3 runs 13 residues. Germline CDR1 MNHEY, CDR2 SVGAGI. Between the trimmed V and J ends, which lost 2 bases and 8 bases, there was a span of 9 bases. DNA of the CDR3: TGTGCCAGCAGTTACCTGACGGACGAAAAACTGTTTTTT. Amino acid sequence: CASSYLTDEKLFF.

At least ten counts were recorded for this clonotype. The chain combines TRBV25-1 with TRBJ2-1, with D tentatively TRBD1 (6 bases). The germline V gene encodes CDR1 MGHDK and CDR2 SYGVNS. Between the trimmed V and J ends, which lost 2 bases and 10 bases, there was a span of 6 bases. The CDR3 runs to 11 residues. The CDR3 nucleotides are TGTGCCAGCAGTGAAGGGACAGAGCAGTTCTTC. Protein product: CASSEGTEQFF.

The rearrangement joins TRBV9 to TRBJ2-7, with D perhaps matching TRBD1 or TRBD2 (5 bases each). The CDR3 runs to 17 residues. V was trimmed by 0 bases and J by 7 bases, leaving 23 bases between them. Germline V lookup: CDR1 SGDLS, CDR2 YYNGEE. In nucleotides, the CDR3 is TGTGCCAGCAGCGTAGGGGCCCTGGGGGTCCCCACTACTGAGCAGTACTTC. As protein: CASSVGALGVPTTEQYF. The full variable domain, with the rest looked up from reference TRBV9 and TRBJ2-7, is DSGVTQTPKHLITATGQRVTLRCSPRSGDLSVYWYQQSLDQGLQFLIQYYNGEERAKGNILERFSAQQFPDLHSELNLSSLELGDSALYFCASSVGALGVPTTEQYFGPGTRLTVT.

This clonotype came up a few times. Written as DNA, the CDR3 is TGTGCCAGCAGAACCCGGGACTCCTACGAGCAGTACTTC. Translating gives CASRTRDSYEQYF. J is TRBJ2-7 and V is TRBV6-1; possible D gene TRBD2, 5 bases. Trimming cost V 6 bases and J 0 bases, with 9 bases left between them. This CDR3 spans 13 amino acids. Germline CDR1 reads MNHNS; CDR2 reads SASEGT.

The CDR3 DNA reads TGCAGCGTTGAAGGAGGGGGGAATGAAAAACTGTTTTTT. This encodes CSVEGGGNEKLFF. The chain uses TRBV29-1 and TRBJ1-4; maybe TRBD1 (6 bases). V was trimmed by 1 base and J by 5 bases, leaving 8 bases between them. The CDR3 is made up of 13 amino acids. Germline CDR1 is SQVTM and CDR2 is ANQGSEA.

CDR3 DNA sequence: TGCGCCAGCTTCCGGGAGGAAGGCTACACCTTC. Protein sequence: CASFREEGYTF. J is TRBJ1-2 and V is TRBV5-1, with D unclear. Per germline, CDR1 SGHRS and CDR2 YFSETQ. Trimming shortened V by 7 bases and J by 8 bases, and 12 bases separated the two germline ends. CDR3 size: 11 residues.

A word on this clonotype: A much larger clone differs by one base, so this may be a read error. The CDR3 reads CASSLARQGGGTQYF. The CDR3 DNA follows: TGTGCCAGCAGTTTAGCTCGACAGGGGGGCGGGACCCAGTACTTC. The chain uses TRBV12-3 or TRBV12-4 and TRBJ2-5; 9 nucleotides agree with TRBD1. V trimming: 0 bases; J trimming: 7 bases; junction bases outside the gene matches: 6. The CDR3 consists of 15 residues.

This clonotype was observed at least ten times. J is TRBJ2-5 and V is TRBV10-3; 9 bases are shared with TRBD1. The V and J ends lost 6 bases and 4 bases, in that order; junction bases with no gene match: 6. Germline values: CDR1 ENHRY, CDR2 SYGVKD. CDR3 size: 14 residues. The CDR3 coding sequence is TGTGCCATCAGCCGGGGACAGGGAATAGAGACCCAGTACTTC. It codes for CAISRGQGIETQYF.

This clonotype was observed a single time. The chain recombines TRBV29-1 with TRBJ2-5; D might be TRBD2 (5 bases). The CDR3 contains 13 residues. V shed 4 bases and J shed 5 bases, with 14 bases lying between them. The V gene's germline CDR1 is SQVTM and CDR2 ANQGSEA. CDR3 loop: CSVVEERRETQYF. CDR3 DNA sequence: TGCAGCGTTGTTGAGGAGCGGAGGGAGACCCAGTACTTC. The complete variable domain, with remaining parts taken from reference TRBV29-1 and TRBJ2-5, reads SAVISQKPSRDICQRGTSLTIQCQVDSQVTMMFWYRQQPGQSLTLIATANQGSEATYESGFVIDKFPISRPNLTFSTLTVSNMSPEDSSIYLCSVVEERRETQYFGPGTRLLVL.

The chain uses TRBV9 and TRBJ1-3; D gene unclear. Trimming took 4 bases from V and 4 from J, leaving 21 bases between them. This CDR3 region has 17 residues. Germline loops: CDR1 SGDLS, CDR2 YYNGEE. The CDR3 region has the DNA TGTGCCAGCAGCCCCTCGGAACCGCCCTCGGGGGGAAACACCATATATTTT. As protein: CASSPSEPPSGGNTIYF.

At least ten counts were recorded for this clonotype. The chain couples TRBV6-1 to TRBJ1-5; 7 positions match TRBD1. This CDR3 has 15 residues. V shed 4 bases, J shed 3 bases, and the junction held 6 bases outside the gene matches. The germline CDR1 and CDR2 sequences are MNHNS and SASEGT. CDR3 coding DNA: TGTGCCAGCAGTGGCGGACAGGCGTTCAATCAGCCCCAGCATTTT. It translates to CASSGGQAFNQPQHF.

This clonotype was recorded many times. The chain joins TRBV19 to TRBJ2-7, with 11 bases lining up with TRBD1. V gave up 8 bases and J gave up 6 bases; unmatched junction bases: 3. The germline V gene has CDR1 LNHDA and CDR2 SQIVND (reference sequence). The length of the CDR3 is 12 residues. The CDR3: CASAGTGGEQYF. CDR3 DNA: TGTGCCAGTGCCGGGACAGGGGGCGAGCAGTACTTC.